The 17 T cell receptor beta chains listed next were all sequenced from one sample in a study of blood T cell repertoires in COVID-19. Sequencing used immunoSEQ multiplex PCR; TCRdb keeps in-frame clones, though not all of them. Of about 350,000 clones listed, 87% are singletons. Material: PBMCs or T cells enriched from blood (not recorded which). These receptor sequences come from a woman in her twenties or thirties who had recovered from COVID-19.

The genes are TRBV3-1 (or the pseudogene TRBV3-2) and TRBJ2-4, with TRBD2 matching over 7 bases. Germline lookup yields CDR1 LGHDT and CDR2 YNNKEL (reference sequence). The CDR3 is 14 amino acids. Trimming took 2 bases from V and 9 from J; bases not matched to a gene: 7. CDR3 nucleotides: TGTGCCAGCAGCCAAAACGGACTAGTCGGCATTCAGTACTTC. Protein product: CASSQNGLVGIQYF.

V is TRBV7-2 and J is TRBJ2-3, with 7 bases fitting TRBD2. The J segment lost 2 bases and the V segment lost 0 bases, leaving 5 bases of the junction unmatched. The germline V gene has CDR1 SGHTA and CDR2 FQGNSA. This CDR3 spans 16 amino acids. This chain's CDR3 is CASSLAVRGSTDTQYF. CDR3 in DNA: TGTGCCAGCAGCTTAGCCGTGCGGGGGTCCACAGATACGCAGTATTTT.

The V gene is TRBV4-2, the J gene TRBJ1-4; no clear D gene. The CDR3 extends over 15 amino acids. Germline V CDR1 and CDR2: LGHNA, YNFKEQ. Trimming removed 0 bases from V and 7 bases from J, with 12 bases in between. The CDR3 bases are TGTGCCAGCAGCCAAGATGCCCAAACGGGTGAAAAACTGTTTTTT. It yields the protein CASSQDAQTGEKLFF.

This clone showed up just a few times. The CDR3 DNA sequence: TGTGCCAGTAGTGTGACAGGGTCCTACAATGAGCAGTTCTTC. Translating gives CASSVTGSYNEQFF. This chain joins TRBV19 and TRBJ2-1, with 7 bases lining up with TRBD1. Germline CDR1 reads LNHDA; CDR2 reads SQIVND (reference sequence). J was trimmed by 1 base and V by 5 bases; bases with no gene match: 2. The CDR3 is made up of 14 amino acids.

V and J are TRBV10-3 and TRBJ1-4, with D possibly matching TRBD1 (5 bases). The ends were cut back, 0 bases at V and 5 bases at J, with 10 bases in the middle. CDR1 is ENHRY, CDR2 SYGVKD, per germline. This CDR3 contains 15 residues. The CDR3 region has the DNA TGTGCCATCAGTGAGTCGAGGCAGGGAAATGAAAAACTGTTTTTT. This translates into CAISESRQGNEKLFF.

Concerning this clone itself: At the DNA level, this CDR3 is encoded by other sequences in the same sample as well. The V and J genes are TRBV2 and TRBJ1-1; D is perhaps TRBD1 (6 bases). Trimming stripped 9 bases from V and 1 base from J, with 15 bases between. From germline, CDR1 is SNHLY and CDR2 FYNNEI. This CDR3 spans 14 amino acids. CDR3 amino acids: CASREQGRNTEAFF. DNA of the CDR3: TGTGCCAGTAGAGAACAGGGTCGGAACACTGAAGCTTTCTTT. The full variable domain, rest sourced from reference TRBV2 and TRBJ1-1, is EPEVTQTPSHQVTQMGQEVILRCVPISNHLYFYWYRQILGQKVEFLVSFYNNEISEKSEIFDDQFSVERPDGSNFTLKIRSTKLEDSAMYFCASREQGRNTEAFFGQGTRLTVV.

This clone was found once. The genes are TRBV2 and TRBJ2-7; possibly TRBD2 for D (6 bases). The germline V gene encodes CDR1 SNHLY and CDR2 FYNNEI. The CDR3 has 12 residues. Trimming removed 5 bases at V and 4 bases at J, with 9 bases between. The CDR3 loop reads CASSRGTYEQYF. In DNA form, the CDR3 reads TGTGCCAGCAGTCGGGGGACTTACGAGCAGTACTTC.

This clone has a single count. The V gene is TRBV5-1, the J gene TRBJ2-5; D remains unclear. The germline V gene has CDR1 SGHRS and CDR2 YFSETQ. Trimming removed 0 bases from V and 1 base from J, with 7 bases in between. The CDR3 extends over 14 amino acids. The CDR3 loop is CASSLGTFQETQYF. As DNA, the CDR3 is TGCGCCAGCAGCTTGGGCACTTTCCAAGAGACCCAGTACTTC.

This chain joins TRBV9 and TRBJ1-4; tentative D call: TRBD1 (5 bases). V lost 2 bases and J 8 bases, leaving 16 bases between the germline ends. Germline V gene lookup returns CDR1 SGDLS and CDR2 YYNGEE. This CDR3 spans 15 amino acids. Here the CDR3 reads CASSVDQGGFEKLFF. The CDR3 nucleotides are TGTGCCAGCAGCGTGGACCAGGGAGGATTCGAAAAACTGTTTTTT.

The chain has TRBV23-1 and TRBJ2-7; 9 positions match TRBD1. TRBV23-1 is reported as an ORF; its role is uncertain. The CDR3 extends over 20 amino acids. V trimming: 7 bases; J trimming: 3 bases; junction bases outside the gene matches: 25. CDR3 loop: CASTPVTPNRDRDSDYEQYF. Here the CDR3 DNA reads TGCGCCAGCACCCCCGTTACGCCCAACCGGGACAGGGATTCTGACTACGAGCAGTACTTC.

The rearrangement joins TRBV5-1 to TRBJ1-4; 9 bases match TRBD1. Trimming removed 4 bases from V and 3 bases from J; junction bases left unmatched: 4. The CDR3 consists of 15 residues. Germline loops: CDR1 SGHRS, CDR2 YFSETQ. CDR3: CASSVQGAANEKLFF. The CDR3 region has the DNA TGCGCCAGCAGCGTACAGGGGGCGGCTAATGAAAAACTGTTTTTT.

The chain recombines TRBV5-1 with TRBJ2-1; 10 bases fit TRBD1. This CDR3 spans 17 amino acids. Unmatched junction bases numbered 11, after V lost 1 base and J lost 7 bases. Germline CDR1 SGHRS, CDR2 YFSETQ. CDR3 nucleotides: TGCGCCAGCAGCTTGTTGACGGGACAGGGGCTTAGGAATGAGCAGTTCTTC. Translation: CASSLLTGQGLRNEQFF.

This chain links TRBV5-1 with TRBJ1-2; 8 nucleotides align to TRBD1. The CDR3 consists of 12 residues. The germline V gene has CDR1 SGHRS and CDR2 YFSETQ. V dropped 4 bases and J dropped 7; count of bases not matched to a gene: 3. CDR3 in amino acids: CASSGGTGGYTF. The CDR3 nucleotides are TGCGCCAGCAGCGGCGGGACAGGTGGCTACACCTTC. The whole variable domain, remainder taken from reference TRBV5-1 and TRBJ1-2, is KAGVTQTPRYLIKTRGQQVTLSCSPISGHRSVSWYQQTPGQGLQFLFEYFSETQRNKGNFPGRFSGRQFSNSRSEMNVSTLELGDSALYLCASSGGTGGYTFGSGTRLTVV.

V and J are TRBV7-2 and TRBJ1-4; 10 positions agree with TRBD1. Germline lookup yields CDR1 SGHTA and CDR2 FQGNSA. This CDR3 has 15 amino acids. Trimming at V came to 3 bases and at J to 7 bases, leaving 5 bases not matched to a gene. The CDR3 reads CASSFDRGPSEKLFF. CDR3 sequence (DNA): TGTGCCAGCAGCTTCGACAGGGGGCCATCTGAAAAACTGTTTTTT.

The CDR3 here is CSALVKDTQYF. CDR3 DNA: TGCAGTGCCCTAGTCAAGGATACGCAGTATTTT. The V gene is TRBV20-1, the J gene TRBJ2-3; D is unresolved. The ends were cut back, 6 bases at V and 6 bases at J, with 10 bases in the middle. The germline CDR1 and CDR2 sequences are DFQATT and SNEGSKA (reference sequence). The CDR3 has 11 residues.

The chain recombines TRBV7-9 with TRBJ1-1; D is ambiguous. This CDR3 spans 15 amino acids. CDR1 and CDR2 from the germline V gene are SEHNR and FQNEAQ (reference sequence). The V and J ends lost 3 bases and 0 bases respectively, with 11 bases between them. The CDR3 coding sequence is TGTGCCAGCAGCTTGCCGTCGGGGTTGAACACTGAAGCTTTCTTT. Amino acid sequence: CASSLPSGLNTEAFF.

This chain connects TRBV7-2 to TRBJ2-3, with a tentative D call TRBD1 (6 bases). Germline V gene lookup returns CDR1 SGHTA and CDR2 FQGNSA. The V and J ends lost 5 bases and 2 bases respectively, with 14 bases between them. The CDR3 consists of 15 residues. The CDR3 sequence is CASSPGQGPTDTQYF. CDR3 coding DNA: TGTGCCAGCAGCCCTGGGCAGGGGCCCACAGATACGCAGTATTTT.